A selection of T cell receptor beta chains follows, all from one sample in a study of blood T cell repertoires in COVID-19. Here immunoSEQ multiplex PCR was the method, and the copy in TCRdb shows in-frame clones only, minus some. The sample holds about 200,000 clones; less than 90% are singletons and the top ten take 2% to 2.5%. Sequenced material: peripheral blood. These receptors all come from a woman aged 50 to 60 with acute or convalescent COVID-19. CDR3s include the opening cysteine and the closing phenylalanine or tryptophan. A row's size may be missing; if present it is once, few, many or a size class.

-	TRBV7-3	CASSLGGSGNTEAFF
once	TRBV5-1	CASRLGSSGANVLTF
many	TRBV7-8	CASSLEQGAAGYTF
-	TRBV6-5	CASRRQGAVYNEQFF
-	TRBV3-1/TRBV3-2	CASSQVDSGVRETQYF
-	TRBV11-2	CASSLEGLAGHTQYF
-	TRBV4-3	CASSSTGTGLNEQFF
-	TRBV5-6	CASKRDRGNLENTEAFF
-	TRBV4-1	CASSQDSVRYTF
-	TRBV5-1	CASSLEGLAGSEQYF
-	TRBV3-1/TRBV3-2	CASSQATVIGEKLFF
-	TRBV10-3	CAITVAAPGTDTQYF
-	TRBV24-1	CATSDPLTSGGTTGELFF
once	TRBV10-3	CATTAGSSYEQYF
-	TRBV9	CASSPDTNTGELFF
-	TRBV3-1/TRBV3-2	CASSRQDFAYEQYF
-	TRBV4-3	CASSNPPGGIYF
-	TRBV7-8	CASRSSSYEQYF
-	TRBV6-1	CASSDRVVAPPPF
few	TRBV24-1	CATSDSGPGVNEQFF
-	TRBV9	CASSGVGTSPGELFF
-	TRBV6-5	CASSYTGFTEAFF
-	TRBV20-1	CSASVPMREGADTQYF
few	TRBV6-5	CASSQGPSNTGELFF
-	TRBV2	CASREGLNTGELFF
-	TRBV4-1	CASSPQSGSTNADTQYF
-	TRBV27	CASSKTGGLDNQPQHF